A single sample gave rise to the 13 T cell receptor beta chains below, sequenced in a study of blood T cells in healthy people across ages. Primers used in a second PCR of roughly 7 to 11 cycles were a sample-barcoded 5' primer and a J-beta primer mix. From the 5' RACE reads, TCRdb called clonotypes with MiXCR, one entry per CDR3 protein. The table lists about a million distinct CDR3 sequences, around 46% of them singletons. Sequencing was carried out using blood. The receptors originated from a man aged 25-45 years in good health.

This chain uses TRBV29-1 with TRBJ2-7; D is unresolved. V lost 3 bases, J lost 3 bases, and 9 bases lay in between. There are 12 residues in the CDR3. Germline values: CDR1 SQVTM, CDR2 ANQGSEA. Here the CDR3 DNA reads TGCAGCGTTGACAGTGCAGACTACGAGCAGTACTTC. This codes for CSVDSADYEQYF.

This clonotype has only a few counts. V gene TRBV29-1 combines with J gene TRBJ2-5; perhaps TRBD2 as D (5 bases). Germline assignment: CDR1 SQVTM and CDR2 ANQGSEA. The CDR3 sequence is 10 residues long. The ends were cut back, 7 bases at V and 5 bases at J, with 8 bases in the middle. The DNA for the CDR3 is TGCAGCGGAGGGTGGGAGACCCAGTACTTC. It specifies CSGGWETQYF.

CDR3 DNA: TGTGCCAGCAGTCCGGACAGGGGGTACCAAGAGACCCAGTACTTC. Protein: CASSPDRGYQETQYF. This chain joins TRBV2 and TRBJ2-5, with 10 bases matching TRBD1. Germline lookup yields CDR1 SNHLY and CDR2 FYNNEI. This CDR3 has 15 amino acids. The ends lost 5 bases at V and 0 bases at J; junction bases unmatched: 3.

The gene calls are TRBV10-3 and TRBJ2-6, with a tentative D call TRBD2 (5 bases). The germline CDR1 and CDR2 sequences are ENHRY and SYGVKD. This CDR3 is 16 amino acids long. The V end was cut by 3 bases, the J end by 1 base, with 10 bases between. The CDR3 protein is CAISDITGSGANVLTF. The CDR3 bases are TGTGCCATCAGTGATATCACGGGGTCTGGGGCCAACGTCCTGACTTTC.

The chain couples TRBV7-2 to TRBJ2-3; the D call may be TRBD1 or TRBD2 (5 bases each). V gave up 5 bases and J gave up 2 bases, with 17 bases separating them. The length of the CDR3 is 16 residues. Germline values: CDR1 SGHTA, CDR2 FQGNSA. This CDR3 reads CASSLEGWGITDTQYF. The CDR3 region has the DNA TGTGCCAGCAGCCTTGAGGGGTGGGGGATCACAGATACGCAGTATTTT. Supplemented by reference TRBV7-2 and TRBJ2-3, the full variable domain reads GAGVSQSPSNKVTEKGKDVELRCDPISGHTALYWYRQSLGQGLEFLIYFQGNSAPDKSGLPSDRFSAERTGGSVSTLTIQRTQQEDSAVYLCASSLEGWGITDTQYFGPGTRLTVL.

This sequence joins TRBV28 and TRBJ2-7; D gene ambiguous. CDR1 is MDHEN, CDR2 SYDVKM, per germline. The CDR3 is 13 residues long. Trimming cost V 5 bases and J 3 bases, with 11 bases left between them. CDR3 sequence: CASSGPTYYEQYF. The DNA for the CDR3 is TGTGCCAGCAGTGGCCCCACATACTACGAGCAGTACTTC.

By its share, this clonotype is medium-sized (0.01 to 0.1%). The V and J genes are TRBV6-5 and TRBJ2-7; TRBD2 matches at 7 bases. The V gene end was trimmed by 5 bases and the J gene end by 5 bases; junction bases not matched to a gene: 15. Germline V gene lookup returns CDR1 MNHEY and CDR2 SVGAGI. The CDR3 length is 16 residues. CDR3 coding DNA: TGTGCCAGCAGTGGTCAAATTGGCGGGGGAGGCCACGAGCAGTACTTC. This translates into CASSGQIGGGGHEQYF.

V and J are TRBV9 and TRBJ2-1; D is unclear. V was trimmed by 0 bases and J by 10 bases, leaving 17 bases between them. This CDR3 has 15 amino acids. Looked up from germline, CDR1 is SGDLS and CDR2 is YYNGEE. The CDR3 region is CASSVDGPAMAEQFF. The DNA for the CDR3 is TGTGCCAGCAGCGTAGACGGCCCAGCTATGGCCGAGCAGTTCTTC.

This clonotype has at least ten counts. Here the CDR3 reads CASSEGSSSQRYF. The CDR3, as DNA: TGTGCCAGCAGTGAGGGCAGTTCTTCCCAGCGGTACTTC. The V and J genes are TRBV6-4 and TRBJ2-7; D gene unclear. The CDR3 runs 13 residues. The V gene lost 3 bases and the J gene lost 12 bases, with 18 bases spanning the gap. Germline loops: CDR1 MRHNA, CDR2 SNTAGT.

The chain recombines TRBV6-5 with TRBJ2-1; a possible D gene is TRBD1 (7 bases). Between the trimmed V and J ends, which lost 0 bases and 5 bases, there was a span of 23 bases. CDR1 MNHEY and CDR2 SVGAGI come from the germline V gene. The CDR3 has 19 residues. CDR3 sequence reads: CASSYSWDRAGPPHNEQFF. In DNA, the CDR3 is TGTGCCAGCAGTTACTCATGGGACAGAGCGGGCCCCCCCCACAATGAGCAGTTCTTC.

This rearrangement joins TRBV12-3 or TRBV12-4 to TRBJ1-1; a possible D gene is TRBD1 (5 bases). V was pared by 2 bases and J by 10 bases, with 11 bases between. The CDR3 has 12 residues. CDR3 sequence: CASSLRGCGAFF. DNA for the CDR3: TGTGCCAGCAGTTTAAGGGGCTGCGGAGCTTTCTTT.

The chain combines TRBV4-2 with TRBJ2-5; D is undetermined. Trimming cost V 0 bases and J 0 bases, with 5 bases left between them. The germline V gene has CDR1 LGHNA and CDR2 YNFKEQ. CDR3 length: 14 residues. The CDR3 loop reads CASSQEGYQETQYF. For the CDR3, the DNA is TGTGCCAGCAGCCAAGAGGGCTACCAAGAGACCCAGTACTTC.

The chain couples TRBV4-2 to TRBJ1-2, with D unclear. This CDR3 comprises 12 residues. V shed 4 bases and J shed 12 bases, with 15 bases lying between them. Germline CDR1 and CDR2: LGHNA and YNFKEQ. CDR3 coding DNA: TGTGCCAGCAGCCCTTCATCCGGGGATAACACCTTC. This gives the protein CASSPSSGDNTF.